Listed here is a single T cell receptor (beta chain). This sample is part of a study of blood T cell repertoires in COVID-19. Repertoires were generated with immunoSEQ multiplex PCR, while TCRdb's copy carries only in-frame clones and drops some. The sample lists around 61,000 clones, under 90% seen once, with roughly 1.5% in the top ten. V shed 2 bases and J shed 8 bases, with 9 bases lying between them. The CDR3 is 12 amino acids. The V gene's germline CDR1 is SNHLY and CDR2 FYNNEI. The sequence was obtained from a man between 60 and 70 years old with acute or convalescent COVID-19. The sample was peripheral blood. The chain combines TRBV2 with TRBJ1-1; D gene unclear. The CDR3 region is CASSEYRGEAFF. In nucleotides, the CDR3 is TGTGCCAGCAGTGAATACCGCGGAGAAGCTTTCTTT.